This T cell receptor (beta chain) originates from a study of blood T cell repertoires in COVID-19 (dated by TCRdb to the early 2020s). Study-wide context: Samples from collaborators originated in the United States, Italy and Spain and spanned both the acute and convalescent phases of COVID-19. Where available, HLA class I and class II types were taken from metadata supplied by the sample provider and were not determined by assay-based typing. The repertoires were made available in a free public database intended to serve as a resource for research on the immune response to SARS-CoV-2. Deeply sampled blood TCRbeta repertoires from subjects exposed to, actively infected with, or recovered from COVID-19 were included in the dataset. A de-identified subject ID, COVID-19 status, age in years and sex were almost always included in the sample metadata. The samples were drawn from two sources: the first 160 participants of the ongoing ImmuneRACE study, and 950 to 1,500 subjects contributed by 6 global collaborators. The material from the prospective study consisted of cDNA or gDNA derived from T cells, B-cell-depleted T cells, or PBMCs.

Points on this clone: The antigen it recognizes is unknown. Nothing much larger sits one base from this clone, and base qualities are not available.

Broad study findings and their caveats: How much clinical and demographic metadata was included differed by source and by participant, and the metadata was provided uncurated.

TCRbeta CDR3 regions were amplified from genomic DNA by means of the immunoSEQ Assay, a bias-controlled multiplex PCR. Per the source publication's procedure: Within the assay, amplification of reference gene primers was used to estimate how many nucleated cells each sample contained. To quantify the absolute abundance of each unique TCRbeta CDR3 rearrangement, sequence reads were collapsed and filtered. Productive Simpson clonality was computed per sample as the square root of Simpson's diversity index over productive rearrangements. The immuneACCESS repertoire file appears here via TCRdb, limited to in-frame rearrangements. These files lack a portion of the clones; in checked studies, under half of the deficit traces to unresolved V genes, and the cause of the others is not known. D and trimming were read from the DNA, whereas the V and J calls and clone size are those reported in that table. The sample table records about 160,000 clones; approximately 92% of these occur just once. The ten largest clones capture 3.5% to 5% of the sample.

As encoded in the germline V gene (reference sequence), CDR1 is LNHDA while CDR2 is SQIVND. The CDR3 measures 14 amino acids from cysteine to phenylalanine. CDR3 DNA only is kept here, 42 bases in frame from base 1. Clipping removes 7 bases from V and 6 bases from J, with 7 as the unmatched junction base count. The collaborating institutions used their own protocols to collect whole blood in K2EDTA tubes. For TCRbeta analysis, collaborators shipped samples as frozen whole blood, isolated PBMCs, or DNA extracted from either of those sample types. The sequence is built from TRBV19 and TRBJ1-5; 9 bases in the junction line up with TRBD1. The receptor was derived from a woman in her forties or fifties with acute or convalescent COVID-19. Sequencing input: peripheral blood. The nucleotide sequence is given as TGTGCCAGTACCCGGGACAGGGACCGTCAGCCCCAGCATTTT. It codes for CASTRDRDRQPQHF. Where the CDR3 stops, the reference TRBV19 and TRBJ1-5 genes take over; the full variable domain is DGGITQSPKYLFRKEGQNVTLSCEQNLNHDAMYWYRQDPGQGLRLIYYSQIVNDFQKGDIAEGYSVSREKKESFPLTVTSAQKNPTAFYLCASTRDRDRQPQHFGDGTRLSIL.